This T cell receptor beta chain was identified during a study of breast tumors, draining lymph nodes, adjacent tissues (dated by TCRdb to the mid-2010s). Context from the whole study: TCR beta repertoires were compared across tumor, adjacent nontumor tissue and axillary lymph nodes obtained from breast cancer patients. In human breast cancer, the study set out to assess how tumor, surrounding tissue and draining lymph node repertoires relate to one another and whether T cells might be exchanged between them. Broad study findings and their caveats: The data were considered consistent with most tumor T cells being derived from the lymph node and subsequently expanding within tumor tissue. Tumor T-cell repertoires showed less diversity than lymph node repertoires and more diversity than nontumor tissue repertoires, and tumor T-cell repertoires showed preferential V and J gene usage. Tumor and nontumor tissue repertoires were found to be significantly more similar in luminal-like than in basal-like breast cancer. The conclusion that tumor T cells originate in lymph nodes was presented as consistent with a hypothesis rather than as directly demonstrated.

The germline V and J ends show losses of 7 bases and 2 bases respectively, and no gene match explains 5 bases of the junction. From its cysteine to its phenylalanine, the CDR3 spans 13 amino acids. The only DNA kept is the CDR3, 39 bases in frame from the first base. CDR1 SQVTM and CDR2 ANQGSEA were looked up in the germline V gene. The reads were generated on an Illumina HiSeq 2000. TCR beta chain libraries were generated by multiplex PCR amplification. High-throughput sequencing was used to analyze the amplified TCR beta chain products. TCRdb reprocessing: public reads trimmed at Q25 with fastp, clones called with MiXCR, in-frame beta chains kept. A single entry per CDR3 protein holds the most common genes and DNA from its merged rows. The sample profile shows approximately 120,000 distinct CDR3 sequences; around 20% of them were found once. Of the sample, 2% to 2.5% falls within the top ten clones.

About this clonotype itself: Its antigen is currently not known. A much bigger clone sits one base away, suggesting this may be a read error.

Lymph node samples came from the axillary draining lymph nodes of breast cancer patients. The chain is encoded by TRBV29-1 joined to TRBJ2-7, with 10 middle bases fitting TRBD1. The receptor comes from a female donor with breast cancer. Some clones in this sample may be carry-over from other donors' samples. The specimen was axillary lymph node tissue. This receptor has the CDR3 CSARTGGTYEQYF. In nucleotides, the sequence is TGCAGCGCCCGGACAGGGGGGACCTACGAGCAGTACTTC.